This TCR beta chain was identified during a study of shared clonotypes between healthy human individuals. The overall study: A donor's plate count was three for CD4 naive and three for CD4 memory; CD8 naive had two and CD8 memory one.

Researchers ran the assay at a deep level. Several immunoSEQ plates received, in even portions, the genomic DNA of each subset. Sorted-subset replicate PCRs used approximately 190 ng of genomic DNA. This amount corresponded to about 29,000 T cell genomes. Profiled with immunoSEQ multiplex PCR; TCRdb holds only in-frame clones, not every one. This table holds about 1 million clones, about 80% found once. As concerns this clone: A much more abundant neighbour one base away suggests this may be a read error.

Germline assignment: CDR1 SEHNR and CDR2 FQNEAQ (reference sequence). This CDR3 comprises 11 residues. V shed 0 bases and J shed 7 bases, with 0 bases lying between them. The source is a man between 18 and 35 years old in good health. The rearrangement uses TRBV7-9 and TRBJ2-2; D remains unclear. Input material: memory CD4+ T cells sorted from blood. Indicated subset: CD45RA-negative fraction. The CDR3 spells CASSLAGELFF. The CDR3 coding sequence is TGTGCCAGCAGCTTAGCCGGGGAGCTGTTTTTT.